Included here is one TCR beta chain sequence, with context. Its target is unknown. CDR1 is SGHRS, CDR2 YFSETQ, per germline. Trimming stripped 3 bases from V and 8 bases from J, with 14 bases between. This CDR3 region has 13 residues. The data originate from a study of PD-L1 blockade in urothelial cancer. Study details: Samples came from 3 weeks, at the second dose, and 6 weeks into treatment. Blood gave a median around 150,000 T cells. General study findings and limits: Those with durable benefit had larger increases in tumor-associated blood clones at 3 weeks.

Locally advanced or metastatic urothelial carcinoma affected the patients. Here immunoSEQ multiplex PCR was the method, and the copy in TCRdb shows in-frame clones only, minus some. The sample lists 65,000 to 80,000 clones; around four fifths were seen once. The specimen was PBMCs, collected around atezolizumab (anti-PD-L1) treatment. This sequence originates from a man between 65 and 85 years old with urothelial cancer. The chain combines TRBV5-1 with TRBJ1-2; D is undetermined. The CDR3 sequence is CASSSLDGSGYTF. CDR3 DNA: TGCGCCAGCAGCTCCCTGGACGGGAGCGGCTACACCTTC.